The 18 T cell receptor beta chains in this list originate from one sample, sequenced in a study of T cells in Graves' hyperthyroidism and ophthalmopathy. Amplified TCR beta CDR3 regions derived from RNA transcripts. Initially, a first-round RT-PCR of the TCR CDR3 employed the HTBI primer set. TCRdb reprocessed the multiplex PCR reads via MiXCR and lists one record per CDR3 protein. The sample yields around 620,000 distinct CDR3 sequences, around 15% seen once. Sequenced: blood. The receptors were gathered from a woman aged 25-40 years with Graves' hyperthyroidism.

This clonotype was observed at least ten times. This chain connects TRBV11-2 to TRBJ1-6, with a possible D match to TRBD1 (6 bases). V lost 4 bases and J lost 7, with 14 bases in between. The germline V gene encodes CDR1 SGHAT and CDR2 FQNNGV. The CDR3 has 15 amino acids. In nucleotides, the CDR3 is TGTGCCAGCAGCTCGAACAGGGTCGGGAATTCACCCCTCCACTTT. Its translation is CASSSNRVGNSPLHF.

The chain carries TRBV9 and TRBJ2-1; unclear D gene. The germline gives CDR1 SGDLS, CDR2 YYNGEE. The CDR3 runs 15 residues. Between the trimmed V and J ends, which lost 0 bases and 0 bases, there was a span of 7 bases. DNA for the CDR3: TGTGCCAGCAGCGTAGGAAGCGCCTCCTACAATGAGCAGTTCTTC. Translating it yields CASSVGSASYNEQFF.

This clonotype has just a few counts. A much larger clone lies one base from this, so it may be a read error. The chain combines TRBV24-1 with TRBJ2-1; D may be TRBD1 (8 bases). The CDR3 has 13 residues. Trimming stripped 10 bases from V and 10 bases from J, with 19 bases between. Germline CDR1 reads KGHDR; CDR2 reads SFDVKD. The CDR3 DNA reads TGTGCCACTACTAGACAGGGGAGGGGAGAGCAGTTCTTC. This sequence encodes CATTRQGRGEQFF.

This clonotype has a count of ten or more. V is TRBV2 and J is TRBJ2-3; possibly TRBD1 for D (5 bases). This CDR3 contains 13 residues. Trimming cost V 6 bases and J 5 bases, with 12 bases left between them. Looked up from germline, CDR1 is SNHLY and CDR2 is FYNNEI. The CDR3 region is CASRSGLEDTQYF. Written as DNA, the CDR3 is TGTGCCAGCAGGTCAGGGCTGGAAGATACGCAGTATTTT.

The chain uses TRBV5-1 and TRBJ1-2, with D perhaps TRBD1 (5 bases). V lost 4 bases and J 8 bases, leaving 12 bases between the germline ends. Germline values: CDR1 SGHRS, CDR2 YFSETQ. The length of the CDR3 is 12 residues. In DNA, the CDR3 is TGCGCCAGCAGCATCGACTGGGGCGGCTACACCTTC. Protein product: CASSIDWGGYTF.

This clonotype was counted ten times or more. This rearrangement joins TRBV20-1 to TRBJ1-1; weak D call: TRBD1 (5 bases). There are 14 residues in the CDR3. Germline values: CDR1 DFQATT, CDR2 SNEGSKA (reference sequence). The germline V and J ends were trimmed by 3 bases and 0 bases, with 11 bases remaining between them. The CDR3 DNA is TGCAGTGCTAGCAAGGAGGGGATGAACACTGAAGCTTTCTTT. Its translation is CSASKEGMNTEAFF.

This clonotype was observed at least ten times. The J gene is TRBJ2-7, the V gene TRBV28, with D maybe TRBD2 (5 bases). The CDR3 runs to 13 residues. Trimming removed 5 bases from V and 7 bases from J, with 15 bases in between. Looked up from germline, CDR1 is MDHEN and CDR2 is SYDVKM. The CDR3 sequence is CASSRPLREEQYF. CDR3 DNA: TGTGCCAGCAGTCGCCCCCTGAGGGAAGAGCAGTACTTC.

V is TRBV11-1 and J is TRBJ1-1, with unresolved D. The germline V gene encodes CDR1 SGHAT and CDR2 FQDESV (reference sequence). This CDR3 spans 14 amino acids. Trimming pared 3 bases from V and 2 bases from J, leaving 10 bases between. CDR3 DNA: TGTGCCAGCAGCTTGTTAGTAGTAAACACTGAAGCTTTCTTT. Translation gives CASSLLVVNTEAFF.

This rearrangement joins TRBV27 to TRBJ2-1, with unresolved D. This CDR3 has 12 residues. Trimming removed 6 bases from V and 7 bases from J, with 10 bases in between. CDR1 is MNHEY and CDR2 is SMNVEV in the germline V gene (reference sequence). CDR3 protein: CASSKSRNEQFF. CDR3 sequence (DNA): TGTGCCAGCAGCAAATCCCGGAATGAGCAGTTCTTC.

The V call is TRBV28, the J call TRBJ2-4; TRBD1 matches at 9 bases. V shed 2 bases, J shed 7 bases, and the junction held 3 bases outside the gene matches. This CDR3 has 14 amino acids. Germline V CDR1 and CDR2: MDHEN, SYDVKM. CDR3 region: CASSLRTGANIQYF. The CDR3 DNA reads as TGTGCCAGCAGTTTAAGGACAGGGGCGAACATTCAGTACTTC.

Many counts were recorded for this clonotype. This chain uses TRBV2 with TRBJ1-4, with D perhaps TRBD1 (6 bases). The germline CDR1 and CDR2 sequences are SNHLY and FYNNEI. This CDR3 is built from 15 residues. The germline V and J ends were trimmed by 7 bases and 0 bases, with 12 bases remaining between them. Here the CDR3 reads CASNRDTATNEKLFF. The CDR3 DNA follows: TGTGCCAGCAACCGGGACACAGCAACTAATGAAAAACTGTTTTTT.

This clonotype was counted at least ten times. Compared with germline, one end of the junction differs, possibly owing to a read error. The V gene is TRBV28, the J gene TRBJ1-1; no clear D. The CDR3 spans 13 residues. CDR1 and CDR2 from the germline V gene are MDHEN and SYDVKM. This CDR3 is CASSLSGNTEAFF. CDR3 DNA sequence: TGTGCCAGCAGCTTATCGGGGAACACTGAAGCTTTCTTT.

This clonotype has at least ten counts. The CDR3 sequence is CASTARGFHQPQHF. CDR3 DNA: TGTGCCAGCACCGCGAGGGGATTCCATCAGCCCCAGCATTTT. The chain uses TRBV6-2 or TRBV6-3 and TRBJ1-5; a weak D match, TRBD1 (5 bases). CDR3 size: 14 residues. Trimming removed 7 bases at V and 5 bases at J, with 15 bases between. The germline gives CDR1 MNHEY, CDR2 SVGEGT.

This clonotype was counted ten times or more. This sequence joins TRBV29-1 and TRBJ1-1, with D unresolved. The CDR3 spans 13 residues. The germline V and J ends were trimmed by 4 bases and 1 base, with 10 bases remaining between them. Germline CDR1 SQVTM, CDR2 ANQGSEA. The chain's CDR3 is CSVAGSTNTEAFF. CDR3 DNA sequence: TGCAGCGTTGCGGGCAGCACGAACACTGAAGCTTTCTTT.

V is TRBV7-9 and J is TRBJ1-5; D may be TRBD1 (5 bases). The CDR3 is 15 residues long. V was clipped by 4 bases and J by 1 base, with 11 bases between them. Germline assignment: CDR1 SEHNR and CDR2 FQNEAQ (reference sequence). CDR3 coding DNA: TGTGCCAGCAGCTCAAACTCAGGGAGCAATCAGCCCCAGCATTTT. This codes for CASSSNSGSNQPQHF.

About this clonotype: A much larger clone is a single base away; this may be a read error. This sequence joins TRBV18 and TRBJ1-1; no definite D call. Per germline, CDR1 KGHSH and CDR2 LQKENI. The CDR3 consists of 13 residues. V was pared by 3 bases and J by 1 base, with 6 bases between. CDR3 in amino acids: CASSPQANTEAFF. The CDR3 DNA sequence: TGTGCCAGCTCACCTCAGGCGAACACTGAAGCTTTCTTT. Variable domain in full (rest from reference TRBV18 and TRBJ1-1): NAGVMQNPRHLVRRRGQEARLRCSPMKGHSHVYWYRQLPEEGLKFMVYLQKENIIDESGMPKERFSAEFPKEGPSILRIQQVVRGDSAAYFCASSPQANTEAFFGQGTRLTVV.

This clonotype was seen more than once but under ten times. V usage is TRBV20-1 and J usage is TRBJ2-1, with D perhaps matching TRBD2 (6 bases). Between the trimmed V and J ends, which lost 1 base and 4 bases, there was a span of 11 bases. The CDR3 runs 14 residues. Germline CDR1 and CDR2: DFQATT and SNEGSKA (reference sequence). CDR3 protein: CSARGRGFYNEQFF. CDR3 DNA: TGCAGTGCTAGAGGGAGGGGATTTTACAATGAGCAGTTCTTC.

The J gene is TRBJ2-1, the V gene TRBV30, with 7 bases that match TRBD1. Trimming cost V 2 bases and J 5 bases; bases outside gene matches: 3. CDR3 length: 13 amino acids. Germline V gene sequence: CDR1 GTSNPN, CDR2 SVGIG (reference sequence). This CDR3 reads CAWSRDRDNEQFF. The CDR3 DNA is TGTGCCTGGAGTAGGGACAGAGACAATGAGCAGTTCTTC.